Listed below are T cell receptor beta chains from one sample, sequenced in a study of CD8 T cells in ankylosing spondylitis. MiXCR, applied by TCRdb to the 5' RACE reads, yields one record per CDR3 protein. This sample carries around 770,000 distinct CDR3 sequences, 12% of them seen once, and the ten largest clones take 0.45% to 0.6%. Source material: blood, either unsorted or a sorted T cell fraction (not recorded which). The source of these receptors is a male donor with ankylosing spondylitis. CDR3s include the opening cysteine and the closing phenylalanine or tryptophan. The D gene is left open where the match is weak. Rows may omit the clone size; those that give it use once, few, many or a size class.

>NA|TRBV5-1|NA
CASRGDIDTQYF
>many|TRBV7-2|NA
CASSPRGADTQYF
>few|TRBV20-1|TRBD2
CSASFSGQSTDTQYF
>few|TRBV6-1|NA
CASTLRGGSYNSPLHF
>few|TRBV7-2|TRBD1
CASSSPDRVTYNEQFF
>few|TRBV7-2|NA
CASSPTDIWNTGELFF
>many|TRBV29-1|TRBD1
CSVYGTAQETQYF
>NA|TRBV20-1|TRBD2
CSAPLAGGPPDTQYF
>few|TRBV6-2/TRBV6-3|TRBD1
CASSYLSRDRAYEQYF
>many|TRBV5-6|NA
CASSSSKTGTDTQYF
>NA|TRBV12-3/TRBV12-4|NA
CASSRTEGGYTF
>many|TRBV29-1|NA
CSVHHTSYGYTF
>NA|TRBV7-2|NA
CASTLRWASSYNEQFF
>NA|TRBV20-1|TRBD2
CSALALQETQYF
>few|TRBV20-1|TRBD1
CSARDSQNTEAFF
>many|TRBV20-1|NA
CSAIHRMNTEAFF
>NA|TRBV20-1|TRBD2
CSASTSGPSYEQYF
>few|TRBV7-2|TRBD2
CASIPRPTSPTGELFF
>NA|TRBV7-2|TRBD1
CASSNRDRAYERYF
>few|TRBV5-1|NA
CASSLETAMNTEAFF
>NA|TRBV27|TRBD2
CASSPGTSGPYNEQFF
>NA|TRBV7-8|NA
CASSLVPTGTAYNEQFF